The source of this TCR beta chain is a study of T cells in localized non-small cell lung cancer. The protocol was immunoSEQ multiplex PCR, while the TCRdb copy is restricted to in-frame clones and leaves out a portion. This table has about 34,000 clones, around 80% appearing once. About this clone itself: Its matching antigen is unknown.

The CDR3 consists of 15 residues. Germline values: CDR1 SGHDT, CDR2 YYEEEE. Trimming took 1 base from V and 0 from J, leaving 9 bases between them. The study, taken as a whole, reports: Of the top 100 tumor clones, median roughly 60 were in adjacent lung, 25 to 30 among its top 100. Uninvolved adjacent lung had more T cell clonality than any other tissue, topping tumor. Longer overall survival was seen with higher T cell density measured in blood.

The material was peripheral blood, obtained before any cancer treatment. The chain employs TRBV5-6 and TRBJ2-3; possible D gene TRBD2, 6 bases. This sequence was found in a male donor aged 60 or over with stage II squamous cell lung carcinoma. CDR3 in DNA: TGTGCCAGCAGCTTGTACGGGACTAGCACAGATACGCAGTATTTT. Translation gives CASSLYGTSTDTQYF.